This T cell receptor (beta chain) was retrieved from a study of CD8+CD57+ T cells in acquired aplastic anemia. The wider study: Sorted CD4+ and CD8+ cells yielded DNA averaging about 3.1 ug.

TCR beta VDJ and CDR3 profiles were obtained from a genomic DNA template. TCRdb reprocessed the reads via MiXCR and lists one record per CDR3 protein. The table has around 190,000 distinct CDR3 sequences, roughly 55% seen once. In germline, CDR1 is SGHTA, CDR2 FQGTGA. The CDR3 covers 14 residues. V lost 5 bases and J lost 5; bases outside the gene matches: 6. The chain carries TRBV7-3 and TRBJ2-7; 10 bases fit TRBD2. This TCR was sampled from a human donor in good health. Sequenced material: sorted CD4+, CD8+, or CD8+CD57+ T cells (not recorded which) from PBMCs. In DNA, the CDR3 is TGTGCCAGCAGCCCATTAGCGGGAGGTCACGAGCAGTACTTC. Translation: CASSPLAGGHEQYF. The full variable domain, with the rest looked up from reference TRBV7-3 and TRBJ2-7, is GAGVSQTPSNKVTEKGKYVELRCDPISGHTALYWYRQSLGQGPEFLIYFQGTGAADDSGLPNDRFFAVRPEGSVSTLKIQRTERGDSAVYLCASSPLAGGHEQYFGPGTRLTVT.